This TCR beta chain was identified during a study of cytomegalovirus exposure and HLA in healthy donors. Findings and limits, study-wide: In a later analysis, TCR association rates varied by HLA locus: DRB1 most, HLA-C fewest. Immune exposure data for these donors was limited to CMV serostatus. Most likely, a cluster of highly shared sequence variants arose as a sequencing artifact.

Worth noting for this clone: Its antigen is currently unknown.

Trimming took 7 bases from V and 2 from J, leaving 11 bases between them. The V gene's germline CDR1 is MNHNS and CDR2 SASEGT. The CDR3 consists of 13 residues. Primers included in the PCR were 60 Vbeta and 13 Jbeta primers. Measured with immunoSEQ multiplex PCR; TCRdb has only the in-frame clones, and not every one. The sample holds 100,000 to 150,000 clones, around 70% seen once. This clonotype was obtained from a woman aged 55-69 years in good health and CMV-seropositive. Sample: PBMCs. The chain combines TRBV6-1 with TRBJ2-5; a weak D match, TRBD1 (6 bases). CDR3: CASIRGRQETQYF. Written as DNA, the CDR3 is TGTGCCAGCATCAGGGGAAGGCAAGAGACCCAGTACTTC.